This TCR beta chain was retrieved from a study of molecular identifiers for immune sequencing clone quantification. Broader study findings: Clones above 20 RNA copies contained over 98% of effector molecules but under 1% of naive ones.

The CDR3 covers 16 residues. Trimming left V 4 bases short and J 3 bases short, with 19 bases between. From germline, CDR1 is LGHNA and CDR2 YSLEER. This clonotype has only a few counts. Antigen unknown. TCRdb ran MiXCR on the PCR reads and lists one entry per CDR3 protein. Here the sample spans more than 95,000 distinct CDR3 sequences, 20% to 30% being singletons. Naive CD8 libraries used about 20,000 to 1,000,000 sorted cells and 10%, 30% or 50% RNA. The source of this sequence is a human donor in good health. Some libraries in this study had Jurkat cell RNA spiked in. V gene TRBV4-3 combines with J gene TRBJ2-7; D possibly corresponds to TRBD2 (6 bases). The specimen was naive CD8+ T cells from blood, with Jurkat cell RNA spiked in. Subset specified: FACS-sorted CD8+CD4-CCR7+CD45RA+ naive T cells. CDR3 amino acids: CASSPGVPLGDYEQYF. CDR3 in DNA: TGCGCCAGCAGCCCGGGGGTCCCCCTCGGCGACTACGAGCAGTACTTC.